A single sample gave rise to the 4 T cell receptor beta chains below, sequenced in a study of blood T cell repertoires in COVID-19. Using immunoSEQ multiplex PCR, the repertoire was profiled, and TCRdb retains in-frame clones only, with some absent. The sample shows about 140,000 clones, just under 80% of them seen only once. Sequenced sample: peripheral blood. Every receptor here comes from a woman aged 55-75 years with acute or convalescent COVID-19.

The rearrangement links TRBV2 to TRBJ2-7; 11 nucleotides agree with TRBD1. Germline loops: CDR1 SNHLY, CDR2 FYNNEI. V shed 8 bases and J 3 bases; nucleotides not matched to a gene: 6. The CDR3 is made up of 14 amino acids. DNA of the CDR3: TGTGCCAGCCAGGGACAGGGGGTGATCTACGAGCAGTACTTC. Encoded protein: CASQGQGVIYEQYF.

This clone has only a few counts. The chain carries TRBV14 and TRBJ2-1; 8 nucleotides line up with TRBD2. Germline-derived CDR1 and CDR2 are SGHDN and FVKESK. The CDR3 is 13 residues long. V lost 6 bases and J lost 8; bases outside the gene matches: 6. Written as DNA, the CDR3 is TGTGCCAGCAGGGGACTAGGTGAGGATGAGCAGTTCTTC. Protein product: CASRGLGEDEQFF.

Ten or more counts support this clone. Here the CDR3 DNA reads TGTGCCTGGGGCACCGGACAGGGAAACTATGGCTACACCTTC. This encodes CAWGTGQGNYGYTF. The chain couples TRBV30 to TRBJ1-2, with 8 bases identical to TRBD1. V was pared by 5 bases and J by 2 bases, with 7 bases of the junction left unmatched. Germline CDR1 and CDR2: GTSNPN and SVGIG (reference sequence). The CDR3 covers 14 residues.

The CDR3 protein is CASSPAGRGAGANVLTF. DNA for the CDR3: TGTGCCAGCAGCCCCGCAGGGAGGGGGGCTGGGGCCAACGTCCTGACTTTC. The chain uses TRBV13 and TRBJ2-6, with a possible D match to TRBD2 (7 bases). Trimming removed 5 bases from V and 2 bases from J, with 16 bases in between. Germline CDR1 is PRHDT and CDR2 is FYEKMQ (reference sequence). The CDR3 consists of 17 residues. Looking up the rest from reference TRBV13 and TRBJ2-6 gives the full variable domain: AAGVIQSPRHLIKEKRETATLKCYPIPRHDTVYWYQQGPGQDPQFLISFYEKMQSDKGSIPDRFSAQQFSDYHSELNMSSLELGDSALYFCASSPAGRGAGANVLTFGAGSRLTVL.